This T cell receptor (beta chain) was captured by sequencing in a study of cytomegalovirus exposure and HLA in healthy donors. Trimming pared 1 base from V and 8 bases from J, leaving 11 bases between. Germline values: CDR1 MNHNS, CDR2 SASEGT. This CDR3 has 13 residues. Whole-study findings and limits: While the bulk of TCR sequences proved rare, some public TCRs turned up in many donors. Cytomegalovirus status was reportedly diagnosed by the classifier with high sensitivity and specificity.

Here immunoSEQ multiplex PCR was the method, and the copy in TCRdb shows in-frame clones only, minus some. The table records 140,000 or so clones, about 91% of them present only once. A word on this clone: Its antigen is not known.

Material for sequencing was PBMCs. This clonotype was sampled from a man between 18 and 35 years old in good health and CMV-seropositive. This chain links TRBV6-1 with TRBJ1-2; tentative D call: TRBD1 (6 bases). The CDR3 DNA reads as TGTGCCAGCAGTGAAGAACAGGGATGGGGCTACACCTTC. It is translated as CASSEEQGWGYTF.